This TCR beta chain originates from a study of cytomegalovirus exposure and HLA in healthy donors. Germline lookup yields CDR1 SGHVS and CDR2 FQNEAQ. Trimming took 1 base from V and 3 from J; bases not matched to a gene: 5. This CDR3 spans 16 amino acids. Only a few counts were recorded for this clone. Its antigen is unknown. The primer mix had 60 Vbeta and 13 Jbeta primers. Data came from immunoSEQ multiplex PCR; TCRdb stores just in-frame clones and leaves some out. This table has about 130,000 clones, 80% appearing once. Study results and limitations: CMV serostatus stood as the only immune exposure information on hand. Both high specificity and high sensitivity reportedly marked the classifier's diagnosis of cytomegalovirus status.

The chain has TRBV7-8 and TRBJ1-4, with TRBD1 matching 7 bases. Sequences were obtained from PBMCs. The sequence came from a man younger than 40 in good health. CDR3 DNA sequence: TGTGCCAGCAGCTTAGGTGCGGGACAGCCTAATGAAAAACTGTTTTTT. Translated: CASSLGAGQPNEKLFF.